The 15 T cell receptor beta chains given below trace back to one sample, sequenced in a study of T cell clonality in common variable immunodeficiency. Produced via immunoSEQ multiplex PCR; TCRdb's table is partial and in-frame only. This sample carries 40,000 to 55,000 clones, none of them present only once. Sequenced sample: peripheral blood mononuclear cells. The receptors come from a person aged 18 to 70 in good health.

This clone was counted at least ten times. With the read ending 3 residues before the CDR3 end, the germline J gene is used to fill in that end. V and J are TRBV7-2 and TRBJ2-2; D gene ambiguous. The CDR3 is made up of 15 amino acids. Trimming removed 0 bases at V and 6 bases at J, with 11 bases between. In germline, CDR1 is SGHTA, CDR2 FQGNSA. The CDR3 reads CASSLALSQAGELFF. CDR3 DNA (partial): TGTGCCAGCAGCTTAGCCCTATCGCAGGCCGGGGAG.

In its sample, this clone was seen many times. The missing CDR3 end, 3 residues past where the read stops, is filled in from the germline J gene. The V call is TRBV5-4, the J call TRBJ1-2, with 9 bases aligning to TRBD1. Germline V gene lookup returns CDR1 SGHNT and CDR2 YYREEE (reference sequence). This CDR3 has 14 amino acids. CDR3 bases read: TGTGCCAGCAGCTACGGGACAGGGAAGTTAGGC. It is translated as CASSYGTGKLG. The full CDR3 protein is CASSYGTGKLGYTF.

This clone was seen at least ten times. From the germline J gene comes the end of the CDR3, since the read stops 3 residues before it. The rearrangement joins TRBV7-2 to TRBJ2-7, with D uncertain. CDR3 length equals 13 residues. The germline gives CDR1 SGHTA, CDR2 FQGNSA. V was clipped by 4 bases and J by 3 bases, with 10 bases between them. This CDR3 is CASSSFLRYEQYF. CDR3 bases read: TGTGCCAGCAGCTCTTTCTTGCGCTACGAG.

This clone was seen ten or more times. From the germline J gene comes the end of the CDR3, since the read stops 3 residues before it. The V call is TRBV7-2, the J call TRBJ2-1; 9 bases agree with TRBD1. V trimming: 3 bases; J trimming: 9 bases; junction bases outside the gene matches: 9. Germline CDR1 SGHTA, CDR2 FQGNSA. This CDR3 is built from 15 residues. The CDR3 sequence: CASSFSDRGAGEQFF. CDR3 DNA, as far as it was read: TGTGCCAGCAGCTTTTCGGACAGGGGCGCCGGTGAG.

This clone was counted between two and nine times. One base away lies a much larger clone, so this may be a sequencing read error. Coverage ceases 3 residues before the CDR3 finishes, and the germline J gene fills in the end. The V call is TRBV30, the J call TRBJ2-3; TRBD1 matches 9 bases. This CDR3 comprises 15 residues. CDR1 and CDR2 from the germline V gene are GTSNPN and SVGIG (reference sequence). The chain's CDR3 is CAWSPGTGIQETQYF. CDR3 DNA (partial): TGTGCCTGGAGCCCCGGGACAGGGATCCAAGAGACG.

This clone appeared many times. The CDR3 is cut off 3 residues early in the read; its end comes from the germline J gene. The chain carries TRBV3-1 (or the pseudogene TRBV3-2) and TRBJ2-3; tentatively, D is TRBD1 (5 bases). CDR1 and CDR2 (germline): LGHDT, YNNKEL (reference sequence). Trimming took off 0 bases at V and 4 bases at J, with 17 bases between the two ends. The CDR3 loop spans 17 amino acids. The CDR3 bases that were read are TGTGCCAGCAGCCAAGACCTCATCGACAGTGCCGCAGATACG. Protein product: CASSQDLIDSAADT. The full-length CDR3 reads as CASSQDLIDSAADTQYF.

This clone appeared many times. Read sequence stops 3 residues before the CDR3 end, and the germline J gene provides the missing end. The chain combines TRBV20-1 with TRBJ2-3, with TRBD2 identical over 9 bases. CDR3 length equals 13 residues. The trim removed 0 bases at V and 8 bases at J, leaving 3 bases unmatched. Germline V gene data show CDR1 as DFQATT and CDR2 as SNEGSKA (reference sequence). The chain's CDR3 is CSARELAGTTQYF. The part of the CDR3 DNA that was read is TGCAGTGCTAGAGAACTAGCGGGTACTACG.

This clone turned up a few times. The read finishes 3 residues shy of the CDR3 end, and the germline J gene is used to complete it. The V call is TRBV2, the J call TRBJ1-2; 11 nucleotides agree with TRBD1. The CDR3 is 14 residues long. V lost 5 bases, J lost 5 bases, and 4 bases stayed unmatched. Per the germline V gene, CDR1 is SNHLY and CDR2 is FYNNEI. CDR3 DNA (partial): TGTGCCAGCAGTCTAGGACAGGGGGCATATGGC. It translates to CASSLGQGAYG. The full CDR3 reads CASSLGQGAYGYTF.

The sample holds many counts of this clone. A read error may explain this, as a much larger clone is one base away. The sequenced CDR3 bases are TGTGCCAGCAGTCCTACAGGGGGCACTGGGGCCAACGTA. Translating gives CASSPTGGTGANV. The whole CDR3 is CASSPTGGTGANVLFF. The chain joins TRBV6-2 or TRBV6-3 to TRBJ1-4; 9 nucleotides agree with TRBD1. Sequencing ends 3 residues short of the CDR3 end; the germline J gene provides the rest. CDR3 length equals 16 residues. Germline assignment: CDR1 MNHEY and CDR2 SVGEGT.

The table lists this clone with a few counts. Read data end 3 residues before the CDR3 end; the end is taken from the germline J gene. The genes are TRBV30 and TRBJ1-1; 8 bases map to TRBD1. The length of the CDR3 is 15 residues. J gave up 1 base and V 1 base, and 5 bases lay outside the gene matches. Germline V lookup: CDR1 GTSNPN, CDR2 SVGIG (reference sequence). The CDR3 region is CAWSGQGIGNTEAFF. The sequenced part of the CDR3 DNA is TGTGCCTGGAGTGGACAGGGGATCGGGAACACTGAA.

This clone was seen many times. Sequencing ends 3 residues short of the CDR3 end; the germline J gene provides the rest. V gene TRBV6-2 or TRBV6-3 combines with J gene TRBJ2-5; 7 bases match TRBD2. The CDR3 is 13 amino acids. V lost 7 bases and J lost 2; bases outside the gene matches: 4. The germline V gene encodes CDR1 MNHEY and CDR2 SVGEGT. This CDR3 is CASTGLTQETQYF. CDR3 bases read: TGTGCCAGCACGGGACTAACTCAAGAGACC.

A few counts support this clone. The missing CDR3 end, 3 residues past where the read stops, is filled in from the germline J gene. The V and J genes are TRBV7-9 and TRBJ2-2, with a weak D call TRBD1 (6 bases). The CDR3 has 15 residues. Germline V lookup: CDR1 SEHNR, CDR2 FQNEAQ (reference sequence). CDR3 residues: CASSFPRGTNEKLFF. The CDR3 bases that were read are TGTGCCAGCAGCTTTCCCAGGGGCACTAATGAAAAG.

Ten or more counts support this clone. The read terminates 3 residues ahead of where the CDR3 ends, so the germline J gene completes it. The chain is built from TRBV7-2 and TRBJ2-5, with TRBD2 identical over 7 bases. Germline V gene sequence: CDR1 SGHTA, CDR2 FQGNSA. J was trimmed by 5 bases and V by 3 bases; bases with no gene match: 3. The CDR3 is 13 residues long. The CDR3 bases that were read are TGTGCCAGCAGCTTCCCCGGGGGGGAGACC. Its translation: CASSFPGGET. The CDR3 in its entirety is CASSFPGGETQYF.

The DNA read from the CDR3 is TGTGCCAGCAGCGTCCAGATTAACACTGAA. This gives the protein CASSVQINTE. The full CDR3 reads CASSVQINTEAFF. The gene calls are TRBV7-9 and TRBJ1-1; the D is unclear. The read comes to an end 3 residues before the CDR3 does, leaving the germline J gene to fill in the end. V was pared by 5 bases and J by 2 bases, with 9 bases between. Germline CDR1 SEHNR, CDR2 FQNEAQ (reference sequence). The CDR3 totals 13 residues.

The sample holds many counts of this clone. The read finishes 3 residues shy of the CDR3 end, and the germline J gene is used to complete it. The chain is built from TRBV19 and TRBJ1-5, with 9 bases lining up with TRBD1. The CDR3 consists of 15 residues. Trimming took 4 bases from V and 7 from J; bases not matched to a gene: 8. CDR1 and CDR2 from the germline V gene are LNHDA and SQIVND (reference sequence). The covered CDR3 bases are TGTGCCAGTAGTACCACAGGGGGCCGGGGGCAGCCC. Amino acids: CASSTTGGRGQP. From start to end, the CDR3 is CASSTTGGRGQPQHF.